This note documents a single T cell receptor beta chain sequence. Other DNA sequences in this specimen translate into the identical CDR3. Method: immunoSEQ multiplex PCR; TCRdb's copy keeps in-frame clones and lacks some. Seen here are approximately 110,000 clones, 92% observed once, and the top ten hold around 8%. The data were obtained in a study of T cell responses to AZD1222 COVID-19 vaccine. Germline V lookup: CDR1 SGHRS, CDR2 YFSETQ. CDR3 length: 11 residues. Trimming removed 1 base from V and 5 bases from J, with 3 bases in between. The sequence was obtained from an adult who received the AZD1222 COVID-19 vaccine. This rearrangement joins TRBV5-1 to TRBJ2-5; D remains ambiguous. The source was peripheral blood, collected 28 days after the second AZD1222 dose. As DNA, the CDR3 is TGCGCCAGCAGCTTGCGTGAGACCCAGTACTTC. It specifies CASSLRETQYF. Variable domain in full (rest from reference TRBV5-1 and TRBJ2-5): KAGVTQTPRYLIKTRGQQVTLSCSPISGHRSVSWYQQTPGQGLQFLFEYFSETQRNKGNFPGRFSGRQFSNSRSEMNVSTLELGDSALYLCASSLRETQYFGPGTRLLVL.